The 31 T cell receptor beta chains presented below share a single source sample, sequenced in a study of cytomegalovirus exposure and HLA in healthy donors. PCR used 60 Vbeta primers and 13 Jbeta primers. Assay used: immunoSEQ multiplex PCR; TCRdb lists only in-frame clones, some missing. The sample lists about 130,000 clones, 77% seen once, with under 5% in the top ten. Sequencing was carried out using PBMCs. All receptors come from a male donor in good health and CMV-seropositive.

The chain recombines TRBV27 with TRBJ2-3; 9 nucleotides agree with TRBD2. The germline gives CDR1 MNHEY, CDR2 SMNVEV (reference sequence). J gave up 3 bases and V 5 bases, and 3 bases lay outside the gene matches. The CDR3 has 14 amino acids. The CDR3 loop is CASSMGLATDTQYF. CDR3 bases: TGTGCCAGCAGTATGGGACTAGCTACAGATACGCAGTATTTT.

The chain combines TRBV9 with TRBJ1-1; no firm D call. The CDR3 totals 16 residues. Germline-derived CDR1 and CDR2 are SGDLS and YYNGEE. With 0 bases removed from V and 3 bases from J, the gap between germline ends came to 15 bases. The CDR3 DNA reads as TGTGCCAGCAGCGTAGCTCTGGCGGGGATGGACACTGAAGCTTTCTTT. It yields the protein CASSVALAGMDTEAFF. Full variable domain (rest looked up from reference TRBV9 and TRBJ1-1): DSGVTQTPKHLITATGQRVTLRCSPRSGDLSVYWYQQSLDQGLQFLIQYYNGEERAKGNILERFSAQQFPDLHSELNLSSLELGDSALYFCASSVALAGMDTEAFFGQGTRLTVV.

CDR3 nucleotide sequence: TGCACCAGCAGCCAACAGGGACAGGGGGGGAGTGAGCAGTTCTTC. Amino acids: CTSSQQGQGGSEQFF. The rearrangement joins TRBV1 to TRBJ2-1; TRBD1 is the table's D call and was not checked against the DNA. TRBV1 is annotated as a pseudogene. The CDR3 consists of 15 residues.

Here the CDR3 DNA reads TGTGCCAGCAGCTTAATAACAGCTTACAATGAGCAGTTCTTC. Its protein product is CASSLITAYNEQFF. J is TRBJ2-1 and V is TRBV11-2, with D unclear. This CDR3 is built from 14 residues. The V end was cut by 2 bases, the J end by 4 bases, with 9 bases between. Germline V lookup: CDR1 SGHAT, CDR2 FQNNGV.

V usage is TRBV7-9 and J usage is TRBJ1-2; D is uncertain. The germline V gene has CDR1 SEHNR and CDR2 FQNEAQ (reference sequence). The CDR3 is 18 amino acids. Trimming stripped 0 bases from V and 3 bases from J, with 20 bases between. CDR3 sequence reads: CASSLAERTGRVDYGYTF. For the CDR3, the DNA is TGTGCCAGCAGCTTAGCGGAGAGGACGGGAAGGGTCGACTATGGCTACACCTTC. Full variable domain (outside the CDR3, taken from reference TRBV7-9 and TRBJ1-2): DTGVSQNPRHKITKRGQNVTFRCDPISEHNRLYWYRQTLGQGPEFLTYFQNEAQLEKSRLLSDRFSAERPKGSFSTLEIQRTEQGDSAMYLCASSLAERTGRVDYGYTFGSGTRLTVV.

This chain links TRBV28 with TRBJ1-4; no clear D. The V gene lost 5 bases and the J gene lost 15 bases, with 22 bases spanning the gap. Germline-derived CDR1 and CDR2 are MDHEN and SYDVKM. The CDR3 is 14 residues long. The CDR3 DNA is TGTGCCAGCAGTCCCCCGGGCGGGCAGAGGTTATTGTTTTTT. It is translated as CASSPPGGQRLLFF.

This chain links TRBV6-1 with TRBJ1-4; 7 bases are a match to TRBD1. V gave up 4 bases and J gave up 6 bases; unmatched junction bases: 5. The CDR3 totals 14 residues. Germline-derived CDR1 and CDR2 are MNHNS and SASEGT. For the CDR3, the DNA is TGTGCCAGCAGTGCGACAGGGAATCATGAAAAACTGTTTTTT. This gives the protein CASSATGNHEKLFF.

This clone was detected a few times. V is TRBV5-1 and J is TRBJ2-7; 8 positions match TRBD2. Germline-derived CDR1 and CDR2 are SGHRS and YFSETQ. Trimming took 2 bases from V and 0 from J; bases not matched to a gene: 1. CDR3 size: 14 residues. CDR3 residues: CASSFSGASYEQYF. The CDR3, as DNA: TGCGCCAGCAGCTTTAGCGGGGCCTCCTACGAGCAGTACTTC.

The chain recombines TRBV6-5 with TRBJ1-3; 9 bases agree with TRBD1. The CDR3 has 13 amino acids. The junction had 3 bases not matched to a gene; V was cut back by 5 bases and J by 7 bases. Germline assignment: CDR1 MNHEY and CDR2 SVGAGI. For the CDR3, the DNA is TGTGCCAGCAGTGCGGGACAGGGCAACACCATATATTTT. It encodes CASSAGQGNTIYF.

V gene TRBV10-3 combines with J gene TRBJ1-2, with 9 positions matching TRBD1. CDR1 ENHRY and CDR2 SYGVKD come from the germline V gene. The CDR3 totals 16 residues. V was pared by 0 bases and J by 7 bases, with 9 bases of the junction left unmatched. The CDR3, as DNA: TGTGCCATCAGTGAGTCTTGGACAGGGGAACTCTCTGGCTACACCTTC. This sequence encodes CAISESWTGELSGYTF.

The J gene is TRBJ1-1, the V gene TRBV18; tentatively, D is TRBD1 (6 bases). The CDR3 runs to 15 residues. The V gene lost 3 bases and the J gene lost 5 bases, with 16 bases spanning the gap. Per germline, CDR1 KGHSH and CDR2 LQKENI. The CDR3 spells CASSPKTGILTEAFF. Here the CDR3 DNA reads TGTGCCAGCTCACCCAAAACAGGGATTTTGACTGAAGCTTTCTTT.

In this sample, this clone turned up a few times. The chain recombines TRBV6-1 with TRBJ2-1; TRBD2 aligns across 14 bases. CDR3 size: 16 residues. The V gene end was trimmed by 4 bases and the J gene end by 9 bases; junction bases not matched to a gene: 8. Germline CDR1 and CDR2: MNHNS and SASEGT. CDR3 protein: CASSGQGLAGAGEQFF. The DNA of the CDR3 is TGTGCCAGCAGTGGACAGGGACTAGCGGGAGCGGGTGAGCAGTTCTTC.

This clone turned up a few times. The J gene is TRBJ2-1, the V gene TRBV9; perhaps TRBD1 as D (5 bases). The germline gives CDR1 SGDLS, CDR2 YYNGEE. V was clipped by 4 bases and J by 7 bases, with 18 bases between them. This CDR3 is 15 amino acids long. CDR3 in amino acids: CASSRTGNIANEQFF. The CDR3 bases are TGTGCCAGCAGCAGAACAGGTAATATTGCGAATGAGCAGTTCTTC.

The chain recombines TRBV28 with TRBJ1-5; D remains unclear. V lost 6 bases and J lost 6, with 15 bases in between. This CDR3 has 14 residues. Looked up from germline, CDR1 is MDHEN and CDR2 is SYDVKM. The CDR3 DNA reads TGTGCCAGCAGCCTACCCGTTTCTGGTCAGCCCCAGCATTTT. Translating it yields CASSLPVSGQPQHF. The full variable domain, in which reference TRBV28 and TRBJ1-5 provide the parts outside the CDR3, is DVKVTQSSRYLVKRTGEKVFLECVQDMDHENMFWYRQDPGLGLRLIYFSYDVKMKEKGDIPEGYSVSREKKERFSLILESASTNQTSMYLCASSLPVSGQPQHFGDGTRLSIL.

The CDR3 nucleotides are TGTGCCAGTAGTCTTGTGACAGGGTTCCACGAGCAGTACTTC. This gives the protein CASSLVTGFHEQYF. V gene TRBV19 combines with J gene TRBJ2-7, with 7 bases identical to TRBD1. The CDR3 contains 14 residues. From germline, CDR1 is LNHDA and CDR2 SQIVND (reference sequence). V trimming: 5 bases; J trimming: 5 bases; junction bases outside the gene matches: 9.

The chain combines TRBV5-1 with TRBJ1-2; D is perhaps TRBD1 (6 bases). The CDR3 has 14 amino acids. V was cut by 4 bases and J by 0 bases, with 10 bases left in between. Germline CDR1 and CDR2: SGHRS and YFSETQ. This CDR3 is CASSRDTSNYGYTF. The DNA of the CDR3 is TGCGCCAGCAGCCGGGACACATCTAACTATGGCTACACCTTC.

The genes are TRBV4-1 and TRBJ1-4, with D tentatively TRBD1 (5 bases). The germline CDR1 and CDR2 sequences are MGHRA and YSYEKL. The CDR3 runs 20 residues. Trimming shortened V by 1 base and J by 0 bases, and 21 bases separated the two germline ends. As DNA, the CDR3 is TGCGCCAGCAGCCAAGCACTAGGGGCGGGGTTTTCCGCAACTAATGAAAAACTGTTTTTT. Its translation: CASSQALGAGFSATNEKLFF.

The sample holds one count of this clone. The chain is built from TRBV6-5 and TRBJ1-5; the D gene is possibly TRBD1 (5 bases). CDR3 length: 14 residues. Per the germline V gene, CDR1 is MNHEY and CDR2 is SVGAGI. The V end lost 7 bases, the J end lost 2 bases, and 12 bases lay between the germline ends. The CDR3 coding sequence is TGTGCCAGCACGGACACTTTGGGCAATCAGCCCCAGCATTTT. Protein sequence: CASTDTLGNQPQHF.

The CDR3 loop is CASSNTPRANSGNTIYF. The CDR3 DNA reads as TGTGCCAGCAGCAATACCCCCAGGGCTAACTCTGGAAACACCATATATTTT. The rearrangement joins TRBV21-1 to TRBJ1-3; the table's D call of TRBD1 was not tested on the DNA. TRBV21-1 is listed as a pseudogene. CDR3 size: 17 residues.

V gene TRBV29-1 combines with J gene TRBJ1-3; D is possibly TRBD1 (5 bases). CDR1 and CDR2 from the germline V gene are SQVTM and ANQGSEA. The CDR3 contains 14 residues. V lost 1 base and J 0 bases, leaving 7 bases between the germline ends. CDR3 DNA sequence: TGCAGCGTTGAAGCGACAGACTCTGGAAACACCATATATTTT. It specifies CSVEATDSGNTIYF.

The chain couples TRBV28 to TRBJ1-3; D is uncertain. The CDR3 runs to 14 residues. CDR1 is MDHEN, CDR2 SYDVKM, per germline. Trimming took 2 bases from V and 2 from J, leaving 7 bases between them. The CDR3 nucleotides read TGTGCCAGCAGTTTAGTGGGAGCTGGAAACACCATATATTTT. It yields the protein CASSLVGAGNTIYF.

This chain uses TRBV9 with TRBJ2-3; TRBD2 is a possible D gene (6 bases). The V gene's germline CDR1 is SGDLS and CDR2 YYNGEE. This CDR3 region has 17 residues. Trimming pared 0 bases from V and 1 base from J, leaving 15 bases between. CDR3 nucleotide sequence: TGTGCCAGCAGCGTAGCTCATGGGGGGATTGGCACAGATACGCAGTATTTT. This gives the protein CASSVAHGGIGTDTQYF. The complete variable domain, with remaining parts taken from reference TRBV9 and TRBJ2-3, reads DSGVTQTPKHLITATGQRVTLRCSPRSGDLSVYWYQQSLDQGLQFLIQYYNGEERAKGNILERFSAQQFPDLHSELNLSSLELGDSALYFCASSVAHGGIGTDTQYFGPGTRLTVL.

The J gene is TRBJ1-3, the V gene TRBV5-5; 7 nucleotides match TRBD1. The CDR3 totals 16 residues. The germline gives CDR1 SGHKS, CDR2 YYEKEE (reference sequence). V gave up 4 bases and J gave up 0 bases; unmatched junction bases: 7. The CDR3 DNA follows: TGTGCCAGCAGCAAGACAGGGCTACTCTCTGGAAACACCATATATTTT. It is translated as CASSKTGLLSGNTIYF.

This clone was seen just once. J is TRBJ1-1 and V is TRBV7-2; a weak D match, TRBD1 (5 bases). Germline V lookup: CDR1 SGHTA, CDR2 FQGNSA. V was trimmed by 5 bases and J by 4 bases, leaving 11 bases between them. This CDR3 spans 13 amino acids. CDR3 nucleotides: TGTGCCAGCAGCACGAGACAGAGCACTGAAGCTTTCTTT. Translated, it gives CASSTRQSTEAFF.

The V call is TRBV20-1, the J call TRBJ1-4, with 8 bases fitting TRBD1. Germline lookup yields CDR1 DFQATT and CDR2 SNEGSKA (reference sequence). J lost 10 bases, V lost 5 bases, and 3 bases had no gene match. The CDR3 covers 11 residues. In nucleotides, the CDR3 is TGCAGTGCTTGGACAGGGAGAAAACTGTTTTTT. It translates to CSAWTGRKLFF.

J is TRBJ2-2 and V is TRBV19; no definite D call. Trimming left V 1 base short and J 5 bases short, with 5 bases between. The CDR3 contains 13 residues. Germline V gene lookup returns CDR1 LNHDA and CDR2 SQIVND (reference sequence). The CDR3 protein is CASSIGATGELFF. As DNA, the CDR3 is TGTGCCAGTAGTATAGGCGCGACCGGGGAGCTGTTTTTT.

The CDR3: CASRLDIYGDTQYF. The CDR3 coding sequence is TGCGCCAGCAGACTGGACATTTATGGAGATACGCAGTATTTT. The chain combines TRBV5-1 with TRBJ2-3, with D perhaps matching TRBD1 (5 bases). This CDR3 contains 14 residues. Trimming removed 5 bases from V and 5 bases from J, with 15 bases in between. CDR1 is SGHRS and CDR2 is YFSETQ in the germline V gene.

A note on this clone: Its ends do not fully match the called genes, so a read error is possible. This chain uses TRBV6-5 with TRBJ2-6; D may be TRBD2 (6 bases). The CDR3 has 16 amino acids. CDR1 and CDR2 from the germline V gene are MNHEY and SVGAGI. CDR3 loop: CASSYALGTGANGLTF. For the CDR3, the DNA is TGTGCCAGCAGTTACGCCTTGGGGACTGGGGCCAACGGCCTGACTTTC.

V usage is TRBV18 and J usage is TRBJ1-5; 9 bases align to TRBD1. The germline gives CDR1 KGHSH, CDR2 LQKENI. The CDR3 loop spans 15 amino acids. V dropped 4 bases and J dropped 5; count of bases not matched to a gene: 6. The CDR3 spells CASSRGQGGDQPQHF. The DNA of the CDR3 is TGTGCCAGCTCACGGGGACAGGGCGGTGATCAGCCCCAGCATTTT.

The CDR3 loop reads CASSLPREQPQHF. The CDR3 coding sequence is TGTGCCAGCAGCTTACCGAGGGAGCAGCCCCAGCATTTT. V gene TRBV11-3 combines with J gene TRBJ1-5; D is unclear. V gave up 2 bases and J gave up 7 bases, with 9 bases separating them. Germline V CDR1 and CDR2: SGHNT, YENEEA. The CDR3 runs to 13 residues. Variable domain in full (rest from reference TRBV11-3 and TRBJ1-5): EAGVVQSPRYKIIEKKQPVAFWCNPISGHNTLYWYLQNLGQGPELLIRYENEEAVDDSQLPKDRFSAERLKGVDSTLKIQPAELGDSAVYLCASSLPREQPQHFGDGTRLSIL.

This sequence joins TRBV13 and TRBJ2-5, with D possibly TRBD2 on 6 matching bases. The germline CDR1 and CDR2 sequences are PRHDT and FYEKMQ (reference sequence). The length of the CDR3 is 15 residues. Trimming took off 5 bases at V and 0 bases at J, with 13 bases between the two ends. CDR3: CASSPLRGYQETQYF. CDR3 nucleotide sequence: TGTGCCAGCAGCCCCCTACGGGGGTACCAAGAGACCCAGTACTTC.